This TCR beta chain was sequenced in a study of cytomegalovirus exposure and HLA in healthy donors. Study-wide results and limits: What a later analysis reportedly showed was that an Asian-associated ancestry cluster had fewer N-insertions than the approximately 670-donor mean. Rates of TCR association differed by HLA locus in a later analysis, with DRB1 highest and HLA-C lowest.

With respect to this clone: What it binds is unknown.

CDR3 length equals 16 residues. J was trimmed by 5 bases and V by 0 bases; bases with no gene match: 10. Germline CDR1 LGHNA, CDR2 YNFKEQ. The PCR made use of 60 Vbeta and 13 Jbeta primers. Profiled with immunoSEQ multiplex PCR; TCRdb holds only in-frame clones, not every one. The sample lists roughly 150,000 clones, 73% occurring once. The J gene is TRBJ2-7, the V gene TRBV4-2; 7 bases are a match to TRBD1. The sequence was obtained from a woman aged 18-29 years in good health and CMV-seronegative. The sequenced material came from PBMCs. CDR3 nucleotide sequence: TGTGCCAGCAGCCAAGATCCTAAAAAGGGGGCCGACGAGCAGTACTTC. It translates to CASSQDPKKGADEQYF.